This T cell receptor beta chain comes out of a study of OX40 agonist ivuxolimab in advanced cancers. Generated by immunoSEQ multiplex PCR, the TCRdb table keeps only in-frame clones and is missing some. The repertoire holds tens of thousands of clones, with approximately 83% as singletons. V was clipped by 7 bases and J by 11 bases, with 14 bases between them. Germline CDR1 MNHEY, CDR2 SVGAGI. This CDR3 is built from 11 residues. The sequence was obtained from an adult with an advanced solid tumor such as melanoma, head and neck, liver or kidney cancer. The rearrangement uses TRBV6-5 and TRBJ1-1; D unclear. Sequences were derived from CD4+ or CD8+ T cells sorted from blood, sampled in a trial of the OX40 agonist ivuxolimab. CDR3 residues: CASKMEGRAFF. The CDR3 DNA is TGTGCCAGCAAGATGGAAGGTCGGGCTTTCTTT.